The entry below describes one T cell receptor (beta chain). The antigen is not known. Germline CDR1 GTSNPN, CDR2 SVGIG (reference sequence). V was pared by 3 bases and J by 4 bases, with 8 bases of the junction left unmatched. CDR3 size: 14 residues. TCRdb's table, derived via immunoSEQ multiplex PCR, lists solely in-frame clones and lacks some. The data show tens of thousands of clones, with approximately 86% seen just once and 15% to 20% held by the top ten. This specimen comes from a study of OX40 agonist ivuxolimab in advanced cancers. Across the study: Males comprised 82.7% of the group, whose mean age was about 62 years (range about 20 to 90). Three individuals attained partial responses, comprising one hepatocellular carcinoma case and two cutaneous melanoma cases.

Study-level points and caveats: CD4+ T cells averaged fewer expanded clones than CD8+ T cells. Clonal expansion from baseline to week 6 occurred in both CD4+ and CD8+ T cells.

Sequenced here: CD4+ or CD8+ T cells sorted from blood, sampled in a trial of the OX40 agonist ivuxolimab. The chain carries TRBV30 and TRBJ2-7; 8 bases align to TRBD1. This TCR came from an adult with an advanced solid tumor such as melanoma, head and neck, liver or kidney cancer. The chain's CDR3 is CAWSLGTGLYEQYF. Here the CDR3 DNA reads TGTGCCTGGAGCCTCGGGACAGGCTTATACGAGCAGTACTTC.